The table lists the clone carrying this T cell receptor beta chain with a count of one. This record belongs to a study of shared clonotypes between healthy human individuals. Study-wide context: For every donor, three CD4 naive, three CD4 memory, two CD8 naive and one CD8 memory plates were used.

The V end was cut by 2 bases, the J end by 4 bases, with 15 bases between. Germline loops: CDR1 MNHEY, CDR2 SMNVEV (reference sequence). The CDR3 is 15 amino acids. Deep was the level used in running the assay. The assay was immunoSEQ multiplex PCR, and TCRdb's table has in-frame clones only and misses some. This table has 1.4 million to 1.5 million clones, about 96% appearing once. Sequencing was done on a sample of naive CD4+ T cells sorted from blood. Subset given: CD45RA+ positively selected. The chain joins TRBV27 to TRBJ2-7, with D possibly matching TRBD1 (5 bases). The source is a man aged 25-45 years in good health. The CDR3 DNA reads as TGTGCCAGCAGTTTAATCCAGGGCGACCTTTACGAGCAGTACTTC. Translated, it gives CASSLIQGDLYEQYF.